A single sample gave rise to the 29 T cell receptor beta chains below, sequenced in a study of T cell repertoires in aging, cancer and after chemotherapy. The template was genomic DNA from peripheral blood, not RNA. TRB rearrangements spanning V, D and J were amplified using mixed TRB-A/B primers. Via MiXCR, TCRdb re-called the multiplex PCR reads, giving one row per CDR3 protein. The sample carries fewer than 4,500 distinct CDR3 sequences, around two fifths recorded once. Sequencing input: blood. The receptors here all came from a human donor with a solid tumor.

In nucleotides, the CDR3 is TGTGCCAGCAGTTTCGAGGATTCACCCCTCCACTTT. Its translation: CASSFEDSPLHF. The chain links TRBV6-5 to TRBJ1-6; D not certain. This CDR3 has 12 amino acids. From germline, CDR1 is MNHEY and CDR2 SVGAGI. V was cut by 4 bases and J by 8 bases, with 6 bases left in between.

V usage is TRBV19 and J usage is TRBJ1-5, with D unclear. CDR3 size: 13 residues. V was pared by 3 bases and J by 4 bases, with 7 bases between. CDR1 is LNHDA, CDR2 SQIVND, per germline (reference sequence). The CDR3 DNA sequence: TGTGCCAGTAGTATGTTGGGAAATCAGCCCCAGCATTTT. Translation: CASSMLGNQPQHF.

This chain links TRBV27 with TRBJ2-2; D is undetermined. Germline V gives CDR1 MNHEY, CDR2 SMNVEV (reference sequence). The V gene lost 2 bases and the J gene lost 1 base, with 5 bases spanning the gap. The CDR3 consists of 14 residues. The CDR3 protein is CASSLKLNTGELFF. As DNA, the CDR3 is TGTGCCAGCAGTTTAAAGTTGAACACCGGGGAGCTGTTTTTT.

The chain couples TRBV11-2 to TRBJ2-7; 7 positions agree with TRBD2. After removal of 5 bases from V and 2 bases from J, the junction contained 9 bases not matched to a gene. The germline V gene encodes CDR1 SGHAT and CDR2 FQNNGV. The CDR3 totals 15 residues. The CDR3 sequence: CASSPGPSGTYEQYF. DNA for the CDR3: TGTGCCAGCAGCCCAGGGCCTAGCGGAACCTACGAGCAGTACTTC. Filled out from reference TRBV11-2 and TRBJ2-7, the complete variable domain reads EAGVAQSPRYKIIEKRQSVAFWCNPISGHATLYWYQQILGQGPKLLIQFQNNGVVDDSQLPKDRFSAERLKGVDSTLKIQPAKLEDSAVYLCASSPGPSGTYEQYFGPGTRLTVT.

This clonotype turned up a few times. The rearrangement links TRBV6-5 to TRBJ2-2, with 11 bases lining up with TRBD2. Germline values: CDR1 MNHEY, CDR2 SVGAGI. V shed 5 bases and J 6 bases; nucleotides not matched to a gene: 8. The CDR3 runs 16 residues. The CDR3 nucleotides are TGTGCCAGCAGTGTTAGCGGGAGGGCCAACCCCGGGGAGCTGTTTTTT. It translates to CASSVSGRANPGELFF.

V and J are TRBV20-1 and TRBJ1-2; D perhaps matches TRBD1 (6 bases). Per the germline V gene, CDR1 is DFQATT and CDR2 is SNEGSKA (reference sequence). V was trimmed by 5 bases and J by 3 bases, leaving 16 bases between them. The CDR3 length is 14 residues. The CDR3 spells CSAPRGALDYGYTF. CDR3 nucleotide sequence: TGCAGTGCTCCCCGGGGGGCTCTAGACTATGGCTACACCTTC.

The rearrangement uses TRBV7-3 and TRBJ2-7; TRBD2 might be the D (6 bases). The V end lost 5 bases, the J end lost 0 bases, and 17 bases lay between the germline ends. The length of the CDR3 is 16 residues. CDR1 is SGHTA, CDR2 FQGTGA, per germline. The CDR3 DNA is TGTGCCAGCAGCCTATCTTGGGGAGCGGGCTCCTACGAGCAGTACTTC. This gives the protein CASSLSWGAGSYEQYF.

V and J are TRBV10-1 and TRBJ2-5; perhaps TRBD2 as D (5 bases). The CDR3 contains 13 residues. Between the trimmed V and J ends, which lost 5 bases and 4 bases, there was a span of 11 bases. The germline gives CDR1 WNHNN, CDR2 SYGVQD (reference sequence). The CDR3 region is CASSRGLTETQYF. The CDR3 DNA follows: TGCGCCAGCAGTCGCGGGCTTACAGAGACCCAGTACTTC.

This sequence joins TRBV6-2 or TRBV6-3 and TRBJ2-6; D perhaps matches TRBD2 (5 bases). Trimming pared 7 bases from V and 0 bases from J, leaving 19 bases between. Germline V lookup: CDR1 MNHEY, CDR2 SVGEGT. This CDR3 is 18 amino acids long. The chain's CDR3 is CASTADVLGFSGANVLTF. The CDR3 DNA reads as TGTGCCAGCACAGCCGACGTACTAGGTTTCTCTGGGGCCAACGTCCTGACTTTC.

The chain links TRBV7-2 to TRBJ2-7; possible D gene TRBD2, 6 bases. The CDR3 runs 13 residues. Germline V gives CDR1 SGHTA, CDR2 FQGNSA. The germline V and J ends were trimmed by 5 bases and 5 bases, with 13 bases remaining between them. This CDR3 reads CASSPLPGDEQYF. The CDR3, as DNA: TGTGCCAGCAGCCCTCTCCCGGGAGACGAGCAGTACTTC. Full variable domain (outside the CDR3, taken from reference TRBV7-2 and TRBJ2-7): GAGVSQSPSNKVTEKGKDVELRCDPISGHTALYWYRQSLGQGLEFLIYFQGNSAPDKSGLPSDRFSAERTGGSVSTLTIQRTQQEDSAVYLCASSPLPGDEQYFGPGTRLTVT.

J is TRBJ1-6 and V is TRBV6-2 or TRBV6-3; D gene ambiguous. CDR1 MNHEY and CDR2 SVGEGT come from the germline V gene. The CDR3 length is 16 residues. V dropped 2 bases and J dropped 0 bases, with 8 bases sitting between them. CDR3 nucleotide sequence: TGTGCCAGCAGTTACGGCAGCAGCTCCTATAATTCACCCCTCCACTTT. Protein product: CASSYGSSSYNSPLHF.

The chain links TRBV27 to TRBJ2-3; no reliable D call. Germline V gene data show CDR1 as MNHEY and CDR2 as SMNVEV (reference sequence). With 7 bases removed from V and 6 bases from J, the gap between germline ends came to 17 bases. The CDR3 runs 14 residues. CDR3 DNA sequence: TGTGCCAGCACTAATGTTGGGTTTTCCGATACGCAGTATTTT. Translated, it gives CASTNVGFSDTQYF.

The chain has TRBV5-1 and TRBJ2-1; 10 positions agree with TRBD2. The germline V gene has CDR1 SGHRS and CDR2 YFSETQ. The CDR3 extends over 16 amino acids. Trimming at V came to 0 bases and at J to 5 bases, leaving 5 bases not matched to a gene. The CDR3 region is CASSLGTSGKNNEQFF. The CDR3 coding sequence is TGCGCCAGCAGCTTGGGAACTAGCGGGAAAAACAATGAGCAGTTCTTC.

This chain connects TRBV6-2 or TRBV6-3 to TRBJ1-5; 10 bases agree with TRBD1. Germline CDR1 reads MNHEY; CDR2 reads SVGEGT. This CDR3 has 16 amino acids. V shed 6 bases and J 4 bases; nucleotides not matched to a gene: 9. CDR3 coding DNA: TGTGCCAGCAGGGGACAGGGGAAAGGGGAAAATCAGCCCCAGCATTTT. This translates into CASRGQGKGENQPQHF.

The J gene is TRBJ2-3, the V gene TRBV6-2 or TRBV6-3; 10 nucleotides match TRBD1. V was pared by 6 bases and J by 1 base, with 1 base of the junction left unmatched. Germline CDR1 is MNHEY and CDR2 is SVGEGT. The CDR3 covers 14 residues. This chain's CDR3 is CASRGTGGTDTQYF. The CDR3 DNA is TGTGCCAGCAGAGGGACAGGGGGCACAGATACGCAGTATTTT.

By sample share, this clonotype is medium-sized. CDR3 sequence reads: CASSLTGEAYGYTF. CDR3 nucleotide sequence: TGTGCCAGCAGCTTGACAGGGGAGGCCTATGGCTACACCTTC. The chain uses TRBV11-1 and TRBJ1-2, with TRBD1 identical over 8 bases. The CDR3 is 14 amino acids. Germline V gene lookup returns CDR1 SGHAT and CDR2 FQDESV (reference sequence). The ends lost 3 bases at V and 4 bases at J; junction bases unmatched: 4.

This clonotype was counted between two and nine times. J is TRBJ2-1 and V is TRBV7-2, with 10 positions matching TRBD1. This CDR3 comprises 15 residues. Looked up from germline, CDR1 is SGHTA and CDR2 is FQGNSA. Trimming cost V 3 bases and J 5 bases; bases outside gene matches: 4. The CDR3 spells CASSFGQGVDNEQFF. CDR3 DNA: TGTGCCAGCAGCTTCGGACAGGGGGTGGACAATGAGCAGTTCTTC.

The rearrangement uses TRBV20-1 and TRBJ1-4, with 7 nucleotides matching TRBD1. This CDR3 spans 15 amino acids. V lost 3 bases and J lost 0; bases outside the gene matches: 4. Per germline, CDR1 DFQATT and CDR2 SNEGSKA (reference sequence). This CDR3 is CSASPGGATNEKLFF. In DNA form, the CDR3 reads TGCAGTGCTAGCCCAGGGGGAGCAACTAATGAAAAACTGTTTTTT.

The chain has TRBV28 and TRBJ1-6; tentative D call: TRBD1 (5 bases). Trimming took off 5 bases at V and 7 bases at J, with 18 bases between the two ends. Germline V gene data show CDR1 as MDHEN and CDR2 as SYDVKM. The CDR3 has 16 residues. DNA for the CDR3: TGTGCCAGCAGTCTACGTAAAGGACAAGGGAATTCACCCCTCCACTTT. Residues: CASSLRKGQGNSPLHF.

The chain employs TRBV27 and TRBJ2-1; no definite D call. CDR1 is MNHEY, CDR2 SMNVEV, per germline (reference sequence). This CDR3 is built from 14 residues. Trimming removed 6 bases at V and 7 bases at J, with 16 bases between. CDR3 DNA: TGTGCCAGCAGCCGGATCGCCCTCGAGAATGAGCAGTTCTTC. Residues: CASSRIALENEQFF.

This clonotype occurred a few times. V usage is TRBV6-1 and J usage is TRBJ1-2, with TRBD1 matching 8 bases. Germline loops: CDR1 MNHNS, CDR2 SASEGT. Trimming at V came to 4 bases and at J to 5 bases, leaving 6 bases not matched to a gene. This CDR3 contains 14 residues. This chain's CDR3 is CASSVGQGTYGYTF. CDR3 DNA: TGTGCCAGCAGTGTCGGACAGGGAACTTATGGCTACACCTTC.

This sequence joins TRBV5-1 and TRBJ2-7, with D possibly TRBD1 on 5 matching bases. Trimming took 0 bases from V and 1 from J, leaving 8 bases between them. This CDR3 is 14 amino acids long. CDR1 is SGHRS and CDR2 is YFSETQ in the germline V gene. CDR3 amino acids: CASSLAQESYEQYF. CDR3 nucleotides: TGCGCCAGCAGCTTGGCACAGGAGTCCTACGAGCAGTACTTC.

This chain joins TRBV7-9 and TRBJ2-5; 15 bases align to TRBD2. From germline, CDR1 is SEHNR and CDR2 FQNEAQ (reference sequence). V shed 5 bases, J shed 1 base, and the junction held 2 bases outside the gene matches. This CDR3 contains 16 residues. In DNA, the CDR3 is TGTGCCAGCAGCCGGACTAGCGGGGGGGCCCAAGAGACCCAGTACTTC. Its translation is CASSRTSGGAQETQYF. Using reference TRBV7-9 and TRBJ2-5 for the parts outside the CDR3, the full variable domain is DTGVSQNPRHKITKRGQNVTFRCDPISEHNRLYWYRQTLGQGPEFLTYFQNEAQLEKSRLLSDRFSAERPKGSFSTLEIQRTEQGDSAMYLCASSRTSGGAQETQYFGPGTRLLVL.

This clonotype occurred a few times. V usage is TRBV7-3 and J usage is TRBJ2-5; D is perhaps TRBD1 (6 bases). V gave up 1 base and J gave up 4 bases, with 7 bases separating them. The CDR3 extends over 13 amino acids. CDR1 is SGHTA, CDR2 FQGTGA, per germline. This chain's CDR3 is CASSLIGGETQYF. CDR3 sequence (DNA): TGTGCCAGCAGCTTAATAGGGGGAGAGACCCAGTACTTC. The variable domain in full, completed from reference TRBV7-3 and TRBJ2-5, reads GAGVSQTPSNKVTEKGKYVELRCDPISGHTALYWYRQSLGQGPEFLIYFQGTGAADDSGLPNDRFFAVRPEGSVSTLKIQRTERGDSAVYLCASSLIGGETQYFGPGTRLLVL.

The chain joins TRBV20-1 to TRBJ2-5; 11 bases agree with TRBD2. There are 18 residues in the CDR3. V shed 0 bases, J shed 0 bases, and the junction held 9 bases outside the gene matches. In germline, CDR1 is DFQATT, CDR2 SNEGSKA (reference sequence). DNA for the CDR3: TGCAGTGCTAGAGATACTAGCGGGGGATCAGGGGACCAAGAGACCCAGTACTTC. Translation: CSARDTSGGSGDQETQYF.

This clonotype was observed a handful of times. J is TRBJ2-3 and V is TRBV19; no definite D call. Per germline, CDR1 LNHDA and CDR2 SQIVND (reference sequence). The length of the CDR3 is 14 residues. The V end was cut by 0 bases, the J end by 4 bases, with 8 bases between. The CDR3 spells CASSIDQVPDTQYF. In DNA form, the CDR3 reads TGTGCCAGTAGTATAGATCAGGTTCCAGATACGCAGTATTTT.

This clonotype was seen a handful of times. CDR3 region: CSVETPQGHTDTQYF. The CDR3 bases are TGCAGCGTTGAAACCCCACAGGGCCACACAGATACGCAGTATTTT. The V and J genes are TRBV29-1 and TRBJ2-3, with D possibly TRBD1 on 6 matching bases. Germline V lookup: CDR1 SQVTM, CDR2 ANQGSEA. The CDR3 loop spans 15 amino acids. With 2 bases removed from V and 2 bases from J, the gap between germline ends came to 14 bases.

This clonotype has more than one count but fewer than ten. This chain connects TRBV6-5 to TRBJ2-7; D is ambiguous. Germline V gene sequence: CDR1 MNHEY, CDR2 SVGAGI. Trimming shortened V by 2 bases and J by 3 bases, and 17 bases separated the two germline ends. The CDR3 is 16 residues long. CDR3: CASSYEAVGSNYEQYF. Written as DNA, the CDR3 is TGTGCCAGCAGTTACGAGGCGGTCGGATCAAACTACGAGCAGTACTTC.

CDR3 amino acids: CASITLDRVLFETQYF. The CDR3 nucleotides are TGTGCCAGCATTACATTGGACAGGGTGTTGTTCGAGACCCAGTACTTC. The chain links TRBV6-1 to TRBJ2-5, with 8 bases that match TRBD1. From germline, CDR1 is MNHNS and CDR2 SASEGT. V was pared by 7 bases and J by 5 bases, with 15 bases of the junction left unmatched. This CDR3 is 16 amino acids long.